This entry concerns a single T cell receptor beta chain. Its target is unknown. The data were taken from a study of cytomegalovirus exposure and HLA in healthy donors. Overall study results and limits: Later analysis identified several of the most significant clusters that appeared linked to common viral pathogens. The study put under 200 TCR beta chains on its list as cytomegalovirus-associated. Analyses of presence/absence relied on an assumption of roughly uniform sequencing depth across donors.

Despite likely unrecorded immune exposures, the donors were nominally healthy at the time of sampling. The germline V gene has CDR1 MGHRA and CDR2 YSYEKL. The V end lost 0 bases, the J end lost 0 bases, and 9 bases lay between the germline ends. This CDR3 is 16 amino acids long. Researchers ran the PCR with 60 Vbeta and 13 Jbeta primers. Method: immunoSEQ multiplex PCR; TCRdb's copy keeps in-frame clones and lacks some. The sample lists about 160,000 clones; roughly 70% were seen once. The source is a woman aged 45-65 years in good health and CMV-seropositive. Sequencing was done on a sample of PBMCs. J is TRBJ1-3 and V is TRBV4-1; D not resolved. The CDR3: CASSQDRGNSGNTIYF. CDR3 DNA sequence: TGCGCCAGCAGCCAAGACCGAGGGAACTCTGGAAACACCATATATTTT.